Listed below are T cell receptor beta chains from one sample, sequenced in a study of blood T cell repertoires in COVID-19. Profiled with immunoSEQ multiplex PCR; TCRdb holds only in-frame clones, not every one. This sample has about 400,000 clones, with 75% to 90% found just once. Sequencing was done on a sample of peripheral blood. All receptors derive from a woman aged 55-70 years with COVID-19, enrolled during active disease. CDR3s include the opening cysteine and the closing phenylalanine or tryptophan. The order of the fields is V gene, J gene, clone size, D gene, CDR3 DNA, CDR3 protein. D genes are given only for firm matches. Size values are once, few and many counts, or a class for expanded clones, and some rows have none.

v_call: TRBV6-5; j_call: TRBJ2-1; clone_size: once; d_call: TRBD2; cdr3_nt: TGTGCCAGCACCTCATTGGGCGGGGGTGGCGATGAGCAGTTCTTC; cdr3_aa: CASTSLGGGGDEQFF
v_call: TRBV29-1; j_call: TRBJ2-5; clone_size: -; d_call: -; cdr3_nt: TGCAGCGCCCTTGAGGGAACAGGGCGAGAGACCCAGTACTTC; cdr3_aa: CSALEGTGRETQYF
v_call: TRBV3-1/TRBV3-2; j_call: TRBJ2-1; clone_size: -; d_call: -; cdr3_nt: TGTGCCAGCAGCCGACCGCCCTGGGCCGCCTACAATGAGCAGTTCTTC; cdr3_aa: CASSRPPWAAYNEQFF
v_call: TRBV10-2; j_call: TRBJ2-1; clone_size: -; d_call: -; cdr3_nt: TGCGCCAGCAGGGGCACGTCAACTGAGCAGTTCTTC; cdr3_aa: CASRGTSTEQFF
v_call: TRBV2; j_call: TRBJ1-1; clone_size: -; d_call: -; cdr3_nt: TGTGCCAGCAGTTATTATAGGAACACTGAAGCTTTCTTT; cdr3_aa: CASSYYRNTEAFF
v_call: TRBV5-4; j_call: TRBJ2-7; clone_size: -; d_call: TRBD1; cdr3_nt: TGTGCCAGCGCTCATGACAGGGGATTCTCCTACGAGCAGTACTTC; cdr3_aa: CASAHDRGFSYEQYF
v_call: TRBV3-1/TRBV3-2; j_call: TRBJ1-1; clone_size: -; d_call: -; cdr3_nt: TGTGCCAGCAGCCTAATCGGACGGGAGAACACTGAAGCTTTCTTT; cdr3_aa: CASSLIGRENTEAFF
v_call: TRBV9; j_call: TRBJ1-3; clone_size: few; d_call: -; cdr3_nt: TGTGCCAGCAGCGTAGGCAGCGTTGCTGGAAACACCATATATTTT; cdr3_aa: CASSVGSVAGNTIYF
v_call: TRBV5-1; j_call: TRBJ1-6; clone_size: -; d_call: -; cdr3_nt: TGCGCCAGCAGCTTGGATGGGGCACCGAGTAATTCACCCCTCCACTTT; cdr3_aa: CASSLDGAPSNSPLHF
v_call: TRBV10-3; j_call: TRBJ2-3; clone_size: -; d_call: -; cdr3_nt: TGTGCCATCAGTGAGTCGAAGGTGCGGAGACTCACAGATACGCAGTATTTT; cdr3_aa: CAISESKVRRLTDTQYF
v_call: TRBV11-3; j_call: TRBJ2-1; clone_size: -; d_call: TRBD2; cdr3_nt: TGTGCCAGCAGCTTAGATCGGGGACTAGCGGGGGACTACAATGAGCAGTTCTTC; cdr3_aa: CASSLDRGLAGDYNEQFF
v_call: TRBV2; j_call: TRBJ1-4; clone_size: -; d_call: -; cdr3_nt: TGTGCCAGCAGTGTTTCCAGGTTTAATGAAAAACTGTTTTTT; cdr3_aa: CASSVSRFNEKLFF
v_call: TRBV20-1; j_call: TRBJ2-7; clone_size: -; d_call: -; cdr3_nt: TGCAGTGCTGCCCAACACTACGAGCAGTACTTC; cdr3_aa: CSAAQHYEQYF
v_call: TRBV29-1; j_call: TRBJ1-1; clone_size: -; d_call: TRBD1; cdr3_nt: TGCAGCGCTGTCCCGGGACAGGGGGTGGGCACTGAAGCTTTCTTT; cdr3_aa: CSAVPGQGVGTEAFF
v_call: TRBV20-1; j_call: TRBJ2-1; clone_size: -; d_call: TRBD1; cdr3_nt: TGCAGCCCTAGACAGGGGAATGAGCAGTTCTTC; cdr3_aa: CSPRQGNEQFF
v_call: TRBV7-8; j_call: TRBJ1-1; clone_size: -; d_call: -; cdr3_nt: TGTGCCAGCAGCTTAGGATTAGGCAGGGGAAGGGTGGACACTGAAGCTTTCTTT; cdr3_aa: CASSLGLGRGRVDTEAFF
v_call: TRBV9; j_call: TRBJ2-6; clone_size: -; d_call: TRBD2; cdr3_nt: TGTGCCAGCAGGCCTGGACTAGCGGGGAACTCTGGGGCCAACGTCCTGACTTTC; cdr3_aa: CASRPGLAGNSGANVLTF
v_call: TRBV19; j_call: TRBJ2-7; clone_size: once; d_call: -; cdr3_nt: TGTGCCAGTAGTAGGGGCATTACCTACGAGCAGTACTTC; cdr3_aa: CASSRGITYEQYF
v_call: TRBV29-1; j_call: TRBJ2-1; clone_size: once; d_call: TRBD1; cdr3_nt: TGCAGCGTTGTCCTGGGACAGGGGTCGAGCTATGAGCAGTTCTTC; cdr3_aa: CSVVLGQGSSYEQFF
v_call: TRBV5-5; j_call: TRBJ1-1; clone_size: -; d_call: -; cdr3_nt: TGTGCCAGCAGCTTACGCGATAACCTCATTCCGGGCACTGAAGCTTTCTTT; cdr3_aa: CASSLRDNLIPGTEAFF
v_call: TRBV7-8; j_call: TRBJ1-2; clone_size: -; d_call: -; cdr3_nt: TGTGCCAGCAGCTTAAGCACCCGAGGGTGGGGCTACACCTTC; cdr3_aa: CASSLSTRGWGYTF
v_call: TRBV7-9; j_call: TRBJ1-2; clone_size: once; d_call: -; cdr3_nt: TGTGCCAGCACCATAACAGGGCATGGCTACACCTTC; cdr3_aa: CASTITGHGYTF
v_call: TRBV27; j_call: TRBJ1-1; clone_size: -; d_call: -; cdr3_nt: TGTGCCAGCGCCCTTTTCCGGGACAAAAACACTGAAGCTTTCTTT; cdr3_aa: CASALFRDKNTEAFF
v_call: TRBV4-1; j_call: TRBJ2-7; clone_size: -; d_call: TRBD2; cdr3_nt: TGCGCCAGCAGCCAAGGCGATCTAGCGGGGACCCACGAGCAGTACTTC; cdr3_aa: CASSQGDLAGTHEQYF
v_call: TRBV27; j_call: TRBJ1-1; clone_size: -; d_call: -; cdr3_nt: TGTGCCAGCAGTTTAGGGGCAGGGGCCTCGAACACTGAAGCTTTCTTT; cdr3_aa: CASSLGAGASNTEAFF
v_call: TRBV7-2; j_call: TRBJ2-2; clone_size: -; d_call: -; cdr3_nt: TGTGCCAGCAGCTTAGTGGCTGGCAGGGAAGGAGGGGAGCTGTTTTTT; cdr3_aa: CASSLVAGREGGELFF
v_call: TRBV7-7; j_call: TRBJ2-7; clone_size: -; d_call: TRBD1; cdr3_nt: TGTGCCAGCAGCTTACTCTCCGGGACAGGGGTGATTAGCGAGCAGTACTTC; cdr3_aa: CASSLLSGTGVISEQYF
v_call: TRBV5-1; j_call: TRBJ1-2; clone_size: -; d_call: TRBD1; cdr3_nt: TGCGCCAGCAGCCCTCAAGGGGACAGTCCCTATGGCTACACCTTC; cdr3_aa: CASSPQGDSPYGYTF
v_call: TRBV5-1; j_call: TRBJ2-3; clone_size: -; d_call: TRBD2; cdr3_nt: TGCGCCAGCAGCTCGGCGGGGGGGACAGATACGCAGTATTTT; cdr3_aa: CASSSAGGTDTQYF
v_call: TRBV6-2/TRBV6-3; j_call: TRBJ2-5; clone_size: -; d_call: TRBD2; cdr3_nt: TGTGCCAGCAGCCTGGGACTAGCGGGGGATGGGGAGACCCAGTACTTC; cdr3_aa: CASSLGLAGDGETQYF
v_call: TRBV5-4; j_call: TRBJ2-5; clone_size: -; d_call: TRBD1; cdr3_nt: TGTGCCAGCAGCTTCGACAGGGAAGAGACCCAGTACTTC; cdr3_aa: CASSFDREETQYF
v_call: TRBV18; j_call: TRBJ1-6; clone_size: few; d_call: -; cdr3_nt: TGTGCCAGCTCCCGGGAGGCCCGAGGGAGTTCACCCCTCCACTTT; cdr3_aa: CASSREARGSSPLHF
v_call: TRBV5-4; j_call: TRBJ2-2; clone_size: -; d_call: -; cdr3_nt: TGTGCCAGCAGCTTGGGTCTTGCCGGAGATAGCGGGGAGCTGTTTTTT; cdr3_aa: CASSLGLAGDSGELFF
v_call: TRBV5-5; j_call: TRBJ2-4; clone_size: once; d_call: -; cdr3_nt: TGTGCCAGCAGCTTGGGAACTCTAGCCAAAAACATTCAGTACTTC; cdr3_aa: CASSLGTLAKNIQYF
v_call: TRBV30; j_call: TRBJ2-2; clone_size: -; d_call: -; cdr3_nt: TGTGCCTGGAGTGTAGGGGTTCTGAGAAACACCGGGGAGCTGTTTTTT; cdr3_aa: CAWSVGVLRNTGELFF
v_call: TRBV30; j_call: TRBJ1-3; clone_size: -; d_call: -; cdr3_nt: TGTGCCTGGAGTGTAGCCGGGTCCGGAAACACCATATATTTT; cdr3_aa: CAWSVAGSGNTIYF
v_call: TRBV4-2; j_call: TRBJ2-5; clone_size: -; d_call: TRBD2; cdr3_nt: TGTGCCAGCAGCCAAGATCGGGGGGGAGGGGAGACCCAGTACTTC; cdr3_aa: CASSQDRGGGETQYF
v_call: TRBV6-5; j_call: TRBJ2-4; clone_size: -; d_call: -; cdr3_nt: TGTGCCAGCGGGGTAGGGGATCAAAACATTCAGTACTTC; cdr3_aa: CASGVGDQNIQYF
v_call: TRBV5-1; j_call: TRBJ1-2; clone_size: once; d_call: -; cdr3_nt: TGCGCCAGCAGACCAGACAGGAACTATGGCTACACCTTC; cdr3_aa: CASRPDRNYGYTF
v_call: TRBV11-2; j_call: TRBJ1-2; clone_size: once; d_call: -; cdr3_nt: TGTGCCAGCAGCCAATCGGACTATGGCTACACCTTC; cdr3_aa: CASSQSDYGYTF
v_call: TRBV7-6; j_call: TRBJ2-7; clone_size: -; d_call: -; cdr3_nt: TGTGCCAGCAGCCCCCCCTTAGGGGTGGACGAGCAGTACTTC; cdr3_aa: CASSPPLGVDEQYF